The 6 T cell receptor beta chains in this list originate from one sample, sequenced in a study of cytomegalovirus exposure and HLA in healthy donors. Both 60 Vbeta primers and 13 Jbeta primers went into the PCR. Method: immunoSEQ multiplex PCR; TCRdb's copy keeps in-frame clones and lacks some. This repertoire shows about 25,000 clones, 79% found once; its top ten account for roughly 4.3%. Source material: PBMCs. These receptors were taken from a male donor in good health and CMV-seronegative.

This clone was found a few times. The chain is built from TRBV2 and TRBJ1-1; 8 positions match TRBD1. Germline CDR1 is SNHLY and CDR2 is FYNNEI. V was pared by 4 bases and J by 11 bases, with 9 bases of the junction left unmatched. CDR3 length equals 13 residues. The CDR3 reads CASSVDQGALAFF. For the CDR3, the DNA is TGTGCCAGCAGTGTGGATCAGGGGGCTTTGGCTTTCTTT.

This sequence joins TRBV15 and TRBJ2-7; a weak D match, TRBD1 (5 bases). Germline V gene data show CDR1 as LNHNV and CDR2 as YYDKDF (reference sequence). The germline V and J ends were trimmed by 2 bases and 3 bases, with 14 bases remaining between them. The CDR3 totals 15 residues. This CDR3 is CATSRQNRWVYEQYF. CDR3 coding DNA: TGTGCCACCAGCAGACAAAACAGGTGGGTCTACGAGCAGTACTTC.

The table lists this clone with a few counts. This sequence joins TRBV4-1 and TRBJ1-1; 9 nucleotides match TRBD1. The CDR3 has 17 amino acids. Per the germline V gene, CDR1 is MGHRA and CDR2 is YSYEKL. Trimming cost V 2 bases and J 1 base; bases outside gene matches: 8. DNA of the CDR3: TGCGCCAGCAGCCAATTCTCGCCGGACAGGGGGAACACTGAAGCTTTCTTT. The encoded protein is CASSQFSPDRGNTEAFF.

This sequence joins TRBV9 and TRBJ2-1; 7 bases map to TRBD2. The germline V gene has CDR1 SGDLS and CDR2 YYNGEE. V lost 0 bases, J lost 5 bases, and 8 bases stayed unmatched. The CDR3 is 16 residues long. Here the CDR3 reads CASSVGRREFDNEQFF. In DNA form, the CDR3 reads TGTGCCAGCAGCGTAGGACGGCGGGAGTTCGACAATGAGCAGTTCTTC.

This clone was seen a handful of times. The chain uses TRBV6-5 and TRBJ2-7; 7 bases map to TRBD2. The CDR3 loop spans 15 amino acids. V lost 6 bases, J lost 5 bases, and 13 bases stayed unmatched. In germline, CDR1 is MNHEY, CDR2 SVGAGI. The CDR3 region is CASSPIRRELHEQYF. The CDR3 coding sequence is TGTGCCAGCAGCCCGATCCGGCGGGAGCTCCACGAGCAGTACTTC.

V usage is TRBV18 and J usage is TRBJ2-2; no reliable D call. V lost 5 bases and J 6 bases, leaving 4 bases between the germline ends. This CDR3 spans 11 amino acids. Germline V gene data show CDR1 as KGHSH and CDR2 as LQKENI. CDR3 amino acids: CASSSAGELFF. DNA for the CDR3: TGTGCCAGCTCAAGCGCCGGGGAGCTGTTTTTT. Filled out from reference TRBV18 and TRBJ2-2, the complete variable domain reads NAGVMQNPRHLVRRRGQEARLRCSPMKGHSHVYWYRQLPEEGLKFMVYLQKENIIDESGMPKERFSAEFPKEGPSILRIQQVVRGDSAAYFCASSSAGELFFGEGSRLTVL.